The T cell receptor beta chain described here comes from a study of TIL therapy for anti-PD-1-resistant metastatic lung cancer. Overall study: Half of patients were current or former smokers.

Specified time point: pre-treatment sample, taken before nivolumab and TIL therapy. The libraries were made with immunoSEQ v3. Profiled with immunoSEQ multiplex PCR; TCRdb holds only in-frame clones, not every one. Here the sample spans more than 15,000 clones, 60% to 80% being singletons. This CDR3 spans 14 amino acids. The ends lost 4 bases at V and 8 bases at J; junction bases unmatched: 5. Germline V lookup: CDR1 SGHDT, CDR2 YYEEEE. This clone was found once. The TCR sequence derives from a person aged 25-85 years with non-small cell lung cancer. Here the sequenced sample was blood, taken at baseline. The rearrangement links TRBV5-6 to TRBJ1-6; TRBD1 matches 8 bases. The CDR3 DNA is TGTGCCAGCAGCAATCAGGGGGCTTATTCACCCCTCCACTTT. Residues: CASSNQGAYSPLHF.